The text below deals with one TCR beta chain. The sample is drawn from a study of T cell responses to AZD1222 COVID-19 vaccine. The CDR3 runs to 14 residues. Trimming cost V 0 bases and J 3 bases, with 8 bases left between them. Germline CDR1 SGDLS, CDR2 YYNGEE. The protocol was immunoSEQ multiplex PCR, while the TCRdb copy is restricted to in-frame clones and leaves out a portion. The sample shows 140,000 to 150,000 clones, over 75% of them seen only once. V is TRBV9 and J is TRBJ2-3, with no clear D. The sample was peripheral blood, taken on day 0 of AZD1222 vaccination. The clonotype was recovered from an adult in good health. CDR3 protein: CASSVATLTDTQYF. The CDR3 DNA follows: TGTGCCAGCAGCGTAGCGACATTAACAGATACGCAGTATTTT. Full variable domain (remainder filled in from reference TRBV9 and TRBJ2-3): DSGVTQTPKHLITATGQRVTLRCSPRSGDLSVYWYQQSLDQGLQFLIQYYNGEERAKGNILERFSAQQFPDLHSELNLSSLELGDSALYFCASSVATLTDTQYFGPGTRLTVL.